One and the same sample provided the 30 T cell receptor beta chains below, sequenced in a study of T cells in Graves' hyperthyroidism and ophthalmopathy (dated by TCRdb to about 2019). The library was produced with multiplex PCR. Sequencing instrument: Illumina HiSeq 2000. The TCR beta CDR3 regions were amplified from the RNA transcripts. The TCR CDR3 was subjected to a first round of RT-PCR using the HTBI primer set and the Qiagen OneStep RT-PCR kit. In-frame beta chains were kept once TCRdb had trimmed the public reads at Q25 with fastp and called clones with MiXCR. Every distinct CDR3 protein forms one entry, paired with its most common genes and DNA. In all, the sample holds approximately 600,000 distinct CDR3 sequences, and around 14% of those were seen once. Together, the top ten hold 5% to 7% of the sample. Sequenced: blood. The origin of the receptors is a woman aged 25 to 39 with Graves' hyperthyroidism that later progressed to Graves' ophthalmopathy.

The chain has TRBV11-2 and TRBJ2-7; 8 bases are shared with TRBD1. Germline CDR1 is SGHAT and CDR2 is FQNNGV. The junction had 5 bases not matched to a gene; V was cut back by 0 bases and J by 4 bases. This CDR3 is built from 15 residues. The CDR3 reads CASSLEATGEYEQYF. CDR3 in DNA: TGTGCCAGCAGCTTAGAGGCGACAGGGGAATACGAGCAGTACTTC.

Ten or more counts support this clonotype. V gene TRBV27 combines with J gene TRBJ2-7, with 13 bases identical to TRBD2. The CDR3 has 17 residues. V dropped 8 bases and J dropped 4; count of bases not matched to a gene: 14. From germline, CDR1 is MNHEY and CDR2 SMNVEV (reference sequence). Here the CDR3 DNA reads TGTGCCAGCGATGTAGATGGACCGGGACTAGCGGGGTACGAGCAGTACTTC. Translated: CASDVDGPGLAGYEQYF.

There are a few counts of this clonotype. The V call is TRBV12-3 or TRBV12-4, the J call TRBJ1-2, with 9 bases fitting TRBD1. Unmatched junction bases numbered 7, after V lost 5 bases and J lost 6 bases. This CDR3 is 14 amino acids long. The CDR3 DNA sequence: TGTGCCAGCAGTACGGGACAGGGTGGAAATGGCTACACCTTC. It encodes CASSTGQGGNGYTF.

The J gene is TRBJ2-7, the V gene TRBV28; 8 bases are a match to TRBD1. Germline trimming cut 11 bases from V and 0 bases from J; bases unmatched to any gene: 6. The CDR3 is 13 amino acids. Germline V gene sequence: CDR1 MDHEN, CDR2 SYDVKM. The CDR3 sequence: CARGTGPSYEQYF. The CDR3 region has the DNA TGTGCCCGGGGGACAGGTCCCTCCTACGAGCAGTACTTC. The full variable domain, in which reference TRBV28 and TRBJ2-7 provide the parts outside the CDR3, is DVKVTQSSRYLVKRTGEKVFLECVQDMDHENMFWYRQDPGLGLRLIYFSYDVKMKEKGDIPEGYSVSREKKERFSLILESASTNQTSMYLCARGTGPSYEQYFGPGTRLTVT.

This clonotype was seen many times. The rearrangement uses TRBV7-2 and TRBJ1-2; D perhaps matches TRBD1 (6 bases). The CDR3 length is 14 residues. Germline CDR1 reads SGHTA; CDR2 reads FQGNSA. V lost 4 bases and J 5 bases, leaving 14 bases between the germline ends. The CDR3 reads CASSSRTEIYGYTF. DNA of the CDR3: TGTGCCAGCAGCTCTAGGACAGAGATATATGGCTACACCTTC.

This clonotype was found many times. This sequence joins TRBV20-1 and TRBJ2-5; TRBD2 is a possible D gene (6 bases). The CDR3 totals 12 residues. V was cut by 5 bases and J by 3 bases, with 10 bases left in between. The germline gives CDR1 DFQATT, CDR2 SNEGSKA (reference sequence). In DNA, the CDR3 is TGCAGTGCTGGGACTCCAGAAGAGACCCAGTACTTC. Amino acids: CSAGTPEETQYF.

The J gene is TRBJ2-7, the V gene TRBV6-1; 7 bases are a match to TRBD1. Looked up from germline, CDR1 is MNHNS and CDR2 is SASEGT. V shed 7 bases, J shed 0 bases, and the junction held 9 bases outside the gene matches. The CDR3 spans 15 residues. CDR3 sequence: CASTKGQPLSYEQYF. CDR3 DNA sequence: TGTGCCAGCACTAAGGGACAGCCCCTCTCCTACGAGCAGTACTTC.

This clonotype was counted many times. J is TRBJ1-1 and V is TRBV5-1; TRBD1 matches at 12 bases. CDR1 and CDR2 (germline): SGHRS, YFSETQ. The CDR3 runs to 15 residues. After removal of 6 bases from V and 4 bases from J, the junction contained 7 bases not matched to a gene. CDR3 in DNA: TGCGCCAGCACTGGGACAGGGGGCGGTTCCACTGAAGCTTTCTTT. Protein product: CASTGTGGGSTEAFF.

This clonotype was recorded at least ten times. The chain is built from TRBV10-3 and TRBJ2-1, with D possibly TRBD2 on 5 matching bases. CDR3 length: 14 residues. The germline V and J ends were trimmed by 0 bases and 13 bases, with 16 bases remaining between them. Germline V gene sequence: CDR1 ENHRY, CDR2 SYGVKD. As DNA, the CDR3 is TGTGCCATCAGTGAGTCGGGGTCCATTGGGAGCCAGTTCTTC. The encoded protein is CAISESGSIGSQFF.

The chain carries TRBV5-1 and TRBJ2-5, with D possibly matching TRBD1 (5 bases). The CDR3 has 14 amino acids. The ends were cut back, 5 bases at V and 4 bases at J, with 15 bases in the middle. Per germline, CDR1 SGHRS and CDR2 YFSETQ. The CDR3 region is CASRNEERGETQYF. DNA of the CDR3: TGCGCCAGCAGAAACGAGGAAAGGGGAGAGACCCAGTACTTC.

This clonotype appeared many times. CDR3 sequence reads: CASSLDQGFYGYTF. The CDR3, as DNA: TGTGCCAGCAGTTTAGACCAGGGATTCTATGGCTACACCTTC. This rearrangement joins TRBV12-3 or TRBV12-4 to TRBJ1-2, with D tentatively TRBD1 (5 bases). This CDR3 spans 14 amino acids. Trimming cost V 1 base and J 4 bases, with 10 bases left between them.

In its sample, this clonotype was seen many times. V gene TRBV5-1 combines with J gene TRBJ2-3; D remains unclear. The length of the CDR3 is 15 residues. CDR1 is SGHRS and CDR2 is YFSETQ in the germline V gene. V lost 0 bases and J 0 bases, leaving 8 bases between the germline ends. CDR3 nucleotides: TGCGCCAGCAGCTTGGTGGCGGCTAGCACAGATACGCAGTATTTT. Protein sequence: CASSLVAASTDTQYF.

The V gene is TRBV10-2, the J gene TRBJ1-4; possible D gene TRBD1, 5 bases. This CDR3 spans 14 amino acids. Deletions cut 0 bases from V and 5 bases from J, with 7 bases between. In germline, CDR1 is WSHSY, CDR2 SAAADI. CDR3 sequence reads: CASSESGLNEKLFF. CDR3 nucleotides: TGCGCCAGCAGTGAGTCGGGGCTCAATGAAAAACTGTTTTTT.

This clonotype has just a few counts. This chain connects TRBV5-1 to TRBJ1-4, with 7 nucleotides matching TRBD1. CDR3 length: 14 residues. Germline trimming cut 0 bases from V and 10 bases from J; bases unmatched to any gene: 6. The germline V gene has CDR1 SGHRS and CDR2 YFSETQ. The CDR3 DNA is TGCGCCAGCAGCTTGGGTCTACAGGGGAGAAAACTGTTTTTT. Translating gives CASSLGLQGRKLFF.

The chain joins TRBV19 to TRBJ2-1; 11 bases line up with TRBD1. CDR1 LNHDA and CDR2 SQIVND come from the germline V gene (reference sequence). Trimming cost V 1 base and J 12 bases; bases outside gene matches: 8. The CDR3 totals 15 residues. CDR3: CASSIALAGQGGQFF. DNA of the CDR3: TGTGCCAGTAGTATAGCCCTAGCGGGACAGGGGGGGCAGTTCTTC.

The V and J genes are TRBV29-1 and TRBJ2-3; the match to TRBD2 covers 8 bases. Germline trimming cut 2 bases from V and 0 bases from J; bases unmatched to any gene: 7. Germline CDR1 is SQVTM and CDR2 is ANQGSEA. CDR3 length: 16 residues. The CDR3 nucleotides are TGCAGCGTTGAAAGAGTCGCTAGCGGGAGCACAGATACGCAGTATTTT. It codes for CSVERVASGSTDTQYF.

This chain links TRBV5-1 with TRBJ2-6, with a weak D call TRBD1 (6 bases). This CDR3 is 17 amino acids long. Germline CDR1 reads SGHRS; CDR2 reads YFSETQ. V was pared by 0 bases and J by 2 bases, with 12 bases between. CDR3 sequence reads: CASSLVAGATGANVLTF. The CDR3 bases are TGCGCCAGCAGCTTGGTTGCAGGGGCCACTGGGGCCAACGTCCTGACTTTC.

This clonotype was observed a handful of times. The chain joins TRBV20-1 to TRBJ2-2; D unresolved. The ends were cut back, 4 bases at V and 6 bases at J, with 6 bases in the middle. Germline CDR1 and CDR2: DFQATT and SNEGSKA (reference sequence). The CDR3 sequence is 11 residues long. The DNA for the CDR3 is TGCAGTGCTATAAGGGCCGGGGAGCTGTTTTTT. Its translation: CSAIRAGELFF.

This clonotype has at least ten counts. The rearrangement joins TRBV11-2 to TRBJ1-5; D gene unclear. Trimming shortened V by 5 bases and J by 6 bases, and 14 bases separated the two germline ends. Germline loops: CDR1 SGHAT, CDR2 FQNNGV. The CDR3 sequence is 14 residues long. In DNA form, the CDR3 reads TGTGCCAGCAGCGCCACGGGGTCTGGTCAGCCCCAGCATTTT. It yields the protein CASSATGSGQPQHF.

This clonotype has ten or more counts. The chain joins TRBV11-2 to TRBJ1-1; 7 bases are a match to TRBD1. CDR1 and CDR2 (germline): SGHAT, FQNNGV. The CDR3 runs to 17 residues. V dropped 3 bases and J dropped 6; count of bases not matched to a gene: 16. In DNA form, the CDR3 reads TGTGCCAGCAGCTTCCGAGTAGCCCGACAGGGAGCCCCTGAAGCTTTCTTT. Translated: CASSFRVARQGAPEAFF.

This clonotype occurred many times. V and J are TRBV7-8 and TRBJ1-4; the D gene is possibly TRBD1 (5 bases). The germline V gene encodes CDR1 SGHVS and CDR2 FQNEAQ. The ends were cut back, 5 bases at V and 5 bases at J, with 15 bases in the middle. The CDR3 length is 15 residues. In DNA, the CDR3 is TGTGCCAGCAGCCTACCGGGGGGGAAGAATGAAAAACTGTTTTTT. Its protein product is CASSLPGGKNEKLFF.

Many counts were recorded for this clonotype. The chain carries TRBV27 and TRBJ1-6, with 9 positions matching TRBD1. J lost 9 bases, V lost 2 bases, and 8 bases had no gene match. CDR1 and CDR2 from the germline V gene are MNHEY and SMNVEV (reference sequence). The CDR3 spans 16 residues. CDR3 coding DNA: TGTGCCAGCAGTTTAATCACAGGGGGCTTTACTTCACCCCTCCACTTT. It encodes CASSLITGGFTSPLHF.

This rearrangement joins TRBV19 to TRBJ2-3; 9 bases agree with TRBD1. J lost 4 bases, V lost 3 bases, and 5 bases had no gene match. The CDR3 has 15 residues. Germline values: CDR1 LNHDA, CDR2 SQIVND (reference sequence). Written as DNA, the CDR3 is TGTGCCAGTAGTATTCTAGGACAGGGGTCAGATACGCAGTATTTT. Translating it yields CASSILGQGSDTQYF.

This clonotype was seen repeatedly, ten times or more. The V gene is TRBV7-9, the J gene TRBJ1-2; 8 bases are shared with TRBD1. The CDR3 has 13 amino acids. Germline CDR1 reads SEHNR; CDR2 reads FQNEAQ (reference sequence). Losses at the gene ends were 4 bases for V and 7 bases for J; bases not matched to a gene: 5. The CDR3, as DNA: TGTGCCAGCAGCTCGACAGGGGAGGGTGGCTACACCTTC. Translation: CASSSTGEGGYTF.

The chain joins TRBV20-1 to TRBJ2-7; no reliable D call. CDR1 is DFQATT and CDR2 is SNEGSKA in the germline V gene (reference sequence). V shed 6 bases and J shed 3 bases, with 12 bases lying between them. CDR3 length: 12 amino acids. CDR3 coding DNA: TGCAGTGCCTGGACGGCGAGCTACGAGCAGTACTTC. Residues: CSAWTASYEQYF.

In its sample, this clonotype was seen many times. The chain joins TRBV28 to TRBJ2-3; D is undetermined. Per the germline V gene, CDR1 is MDHEN and CDR2 is SYDVKM. This CDR3 region has 13 residues. The V gene lost 5 bases and the J gene lost 2 bases, with 8 bases spanning the gap. The CDR3 DNA follows: TGTGCCAGCAGTCCCCATGACACAGATACGCAGTATTTT. Amino acids: CASSPHDTDTQYF.

This clonotype was found a few times. This chain uses TRBV15 with TRBJ1-5; D unclear. V gave up 2 bases and J gave up 0 bases, with 8 bases separating them. This CDR3 has 15 residues. Germline CDR1 and CDR2: LNHNV and YYDKDF (reference sequence). The CDR3 region has the DNA TGTGCCACCAGCAGAAGCGGAGATAGCAATCAGCCCCAGCATTTT. As protein: CATSRSGDSNQPQHF.

This clonotype was observed at least ten times. V and J are TRBV5-1 and TRBJ1-2; 8 bases agree with TRBD1. The CDR3 sequence is 13 residues long. Germline V gene lookup returns CDR1 SGHRS and CDR2 YFSETQ. V shed 5 bases, J shed 6 bases, and the junction held 6 bases outside the gene matches. The CDR3 coding sequence is TGCGCCAGCAGGCAAAAGACAGGGGATGGCTACACCTTC. Its protein product is CASRQKTGDGYTF.

This clonotype appeared many times. The J gene is TRBJ2-3, the V gene TRBV30, with 10 nucleotides matching TRBD2. CDR1 and CDR2 from the germline V gene are GTSNPN and SVGIG (reference sequence). The CDR3 has 17 residues. The J segment lost 2 bases and the V segment lost 2 bases, leaving 10 bases of the junction unmatched. In DNA, the CDR3 is TGTGCCTGGAGTTATGGACTAGCGGCCTCCCTCACAGATACGCAGTATTTT. As protein: CAWSYGLAASLTDTQYF.

This clonotype appeared many times. The V gene is TRBV6-1, the J gene TRBJ2-5; 9 nucleotides line up with TRBD2. CDR3 size: 13 residues. Germline V gene sequence: CDR1 MNHNS, CDR2 SASEGT. After removal of 6 bases from V and 5 bases from J, the junction contained 4 bases not matched to a gene. CDR3 sequence reads: CASRIAGDETQYF. The CDR3 nucleotides read TGTGCCAGCAGGATAGCGGGAGATGAGACCCAGTACTTC.